The sequence of this T cell receptor beta chain was determined in a study of cytomegalovirus exposure and HLA in healthy donors. A multiplex PCR was run with 60 Vbeta primers and 13 Jbeta primers. Profiling relied on immunoSEQ multiplex PCR, and the TCRdb table lists in-frame clones only, not all of them. The profile shows 65,000 to 80,000 clones, 65% to 75% of them singletons. The trim removed 4 bases at V and 5 bases at J, leaving 12 bases unmatched. This CDR3 region has 16 residues. CDR1 is MGHRA, CDR2 YSYEKL, per germline. This TCR derives from a man aged 40-55 years in good health and CMV-seropositive. The material sequenced was PBMCs. The chain uses TRBV4-1 and TRBJ2-7; TRBD1 matches 9 bases. CDR3: CASSRGTGSGVHEQYF. Here the CDR3 DNA reads TGCGCCAGCAGCCGGGGGACAGGGTCGGGAGTTCACGAGCAGTACTTC.